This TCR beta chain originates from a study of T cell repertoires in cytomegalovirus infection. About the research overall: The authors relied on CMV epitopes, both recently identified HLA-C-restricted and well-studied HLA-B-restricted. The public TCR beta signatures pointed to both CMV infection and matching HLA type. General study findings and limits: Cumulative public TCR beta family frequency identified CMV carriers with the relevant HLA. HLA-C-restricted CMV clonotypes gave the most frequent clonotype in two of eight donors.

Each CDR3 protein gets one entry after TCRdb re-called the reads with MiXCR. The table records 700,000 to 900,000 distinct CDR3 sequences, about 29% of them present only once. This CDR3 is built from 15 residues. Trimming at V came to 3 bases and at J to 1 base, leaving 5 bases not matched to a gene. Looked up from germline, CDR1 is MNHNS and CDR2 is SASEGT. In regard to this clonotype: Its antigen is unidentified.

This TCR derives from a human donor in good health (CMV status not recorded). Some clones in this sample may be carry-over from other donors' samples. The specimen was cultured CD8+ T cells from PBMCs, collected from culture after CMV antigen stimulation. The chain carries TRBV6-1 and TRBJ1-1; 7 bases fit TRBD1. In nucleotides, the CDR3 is TGTGCCAGCAGTGAGACAGGGTGGCGGAACACTGAAGCTTTCTTT. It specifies CASSETGWRNTEAFF.